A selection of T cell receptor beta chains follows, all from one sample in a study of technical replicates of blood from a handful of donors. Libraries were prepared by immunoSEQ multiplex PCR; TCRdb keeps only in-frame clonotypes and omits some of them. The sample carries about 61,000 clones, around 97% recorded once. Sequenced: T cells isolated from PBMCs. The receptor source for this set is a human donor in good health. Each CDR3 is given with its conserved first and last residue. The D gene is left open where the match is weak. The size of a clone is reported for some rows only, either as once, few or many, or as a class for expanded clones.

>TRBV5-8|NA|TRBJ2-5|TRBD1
TGTGCCAGCAGCGAAGGACAGGGGCTGACCCAGTACTTC
CASSEGQGLTQYF
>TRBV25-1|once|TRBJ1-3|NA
TGTGCCAGCAGTGGGACAAGATCTGGAAACACCATATATTTT
CASSGTRSGNTIYF
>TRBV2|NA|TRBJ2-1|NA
TGTGCCAGCAGTGAACGGCAGGGAGGCCTCAATGAGCAGTTCTTC
CASSERQGGLNEQFF
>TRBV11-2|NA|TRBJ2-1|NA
TGTGCCAGCAGCTTAGAGGAGGGTTGGGATGAGCAGTTCTTC
CASSLEEGWDEQFF
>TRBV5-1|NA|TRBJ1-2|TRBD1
TGCGCCAGCAGCATCGGCGAAACAGGGGGCAGTGGCTACACCTTC
CASSIGETGGSGYTF
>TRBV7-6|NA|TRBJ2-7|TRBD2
TGTGCCAGCAGCACATCGACTCCCGGGGGGTACGAGCAGTACTTC
CASSTSTPGGYEQYF
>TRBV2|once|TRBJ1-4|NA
TGTGCCTCTCAAGGCGGAGATAGCGAAAAACTGTTTTTT
CASQGGDSEKLFF
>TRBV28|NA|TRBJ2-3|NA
TGTGCCAGCAGTTTATCGGACACCAGCACAGATACGCAGTATTTT
CASSLSDTSTDTQYF
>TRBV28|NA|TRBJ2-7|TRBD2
TGTGCCAGCACCTCGGCAGCGGGAGGGACGTACGAGCAGTACTTC
CASTSAAGGTYEQYF
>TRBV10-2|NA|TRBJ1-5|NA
TGCGCCAGCAGTGAGAGGAGGGGTCTTTATAGCAATCAGCCCCAGCATTTT
CASSERRGLYSNQPQHF
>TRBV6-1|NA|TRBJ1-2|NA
TGTGCCAGCAGTGAACGACAGCTTAACTATGGCTACACCTTC
CASSERQLNYGYTF
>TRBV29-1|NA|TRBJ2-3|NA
TGCAGCGTTGGGTTCGGGGGTAGCACAGATACGCAGTATTTT
CSVGFGGSTDTQYF
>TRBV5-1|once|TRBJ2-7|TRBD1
TGCGCCAGCAGCTCACAGGGGGCTGGGGACGAGCAGTACTTC
CASSSQGAGDEQYF
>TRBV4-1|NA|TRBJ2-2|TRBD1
TGCGCCAGCAGCCAAGACCCAGGGGGAGAAACCGGGGAGCTGTTTTTT
CASSQDPGGETGELFF
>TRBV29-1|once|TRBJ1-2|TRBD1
TGCAGCGCAAGCTTACAGGGGGCAAGGGATGGCTACACCTTC
CSASLQGARDGYTF
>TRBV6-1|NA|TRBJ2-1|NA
TGTGCCAGCAGTGAAGGTCCTGGGCCCTACAATGAGCAGTTCTTC
CASSEGPGPYNEQFF
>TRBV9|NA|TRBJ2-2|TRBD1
TGTGCCGCCTCCCAGGGGGTGAGCACCGGGGAGCTGTTTTTT
CAASQGVSTGELFF
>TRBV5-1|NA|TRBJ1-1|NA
TGCGCCAGCAGCCCCCAGGTGAATGTACACGAAGCTTTCTTT
CASSPQVNVHEAFF
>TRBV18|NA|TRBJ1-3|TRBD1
TGTGCCAGCAGCCGGGACAGGGGGCCCTCTGGAAACACCATATATTTT
CASSRDRGPSGNTIYF
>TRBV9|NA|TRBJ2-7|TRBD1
TGTGCCAGCAGCGGAAAGACAGGGGAAGAGCAGTACTTC
CASSGKTGEEQYF
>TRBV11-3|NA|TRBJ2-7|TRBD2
TGTGCCAGCAGCTTAGGGGGCCCTAGCGGGATCTTCTACGAGCAGTACTTC
CASSLGGPSGIFYEQYF
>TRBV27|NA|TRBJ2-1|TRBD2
TGTGCCAGCAGTCCACCATCTAGCGGGAGCTACAATGAGCAGTTCTTC
CASSPPSSGSYNEQFF
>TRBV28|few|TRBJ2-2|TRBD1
TGTGCCAGCAGTTTATTTCCCGACAGGGGGCGAGACACCGGGGAGCTGTTTTTT
CASSLFPDRGRDTGELFF
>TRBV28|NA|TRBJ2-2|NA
TGTGCCAGCAGTTTTGACAAAGCGAACACCGGGGAGCTGTTTTTT
CASSFDKANTGELFF